This TCR beta chain was obtained from a study of cytomegalovirus exposure and HLA in healthy donors. Primers: 60 Vbeta forward and 13 Jbeta reverse. Using immunoSEQ multiplex PCR, the repertoire was profiled, and TCRdb retains in-frame clones only, with some absent. This sample's clone table lists 55,000 to 75,000 clones. V was pared by 3 bases and J by 6 bases, with 4 bases of the junction left unmatched. This CDR3 has 13 amino acids. Germline V CDR1 and CDR2: LGHNA, YSLEER. The receptor comes from a male donor in good health and CMV-seronegative. The sequenced sample consisted of PBMCs. The rearrangement uses TRBV4-3 and TRBJ1-1; 7 positions agree with TRBD1. The CDR3 spells CASSQWTGSEAFF. CDR3 DNA sequence: TGCGCCAGCAGCCAGTGGACAGGTTCTGAAGCTTTCTTT.